These 14 T cell receptor beta chains were all obtained from the same sample, sequenced in a study of blood T cells in healthy people across ages. Alongside a J-beta primer mix, a sample-barcoded 5' primer served in a second PCR lasting about 6 to 11 cycles. A single record per CDR3 protein comes from TCRdb applying MiXCR to the 5' RACE reads. The sample records about 1.6 million distinct CDR3 sequences, roughly 32% being singletons. Sequencing was performed on blood. The receptors were sampled from a woman in her twenties or thirties in good health.

The chain carries TRBV27 and TRBJ2-7; TRBD2 is a possible D gene (5 bases). V shed 0 bases and J shed 5 bases, with 17 bases lying between them. Germline CDR1 and CDR2: MNHEY and SMNVEV (reference sequence). The CDR3 runs to 16 residues. Here the CDR3 DNA reads TGTGCCAGCAGTTTATCGATTGGAGGAGTCACCCACGAGCAGTACTTC. Translation gives CASSLSIGGVTHEQYF.

The chain is built from TRBV15 and TRBJ2-1, with 7 bases aligning to TRBD2. V shed 0 bases and J 5 bases; nucleotides not matched to a gene: 10. Germline V gives CDR1 LNHNV, CDR2 YYDKDF (reference sequence). This CDR3 contains 17 residues. The CDR3 DNA sequence: TGTGCCACCAGCAGAGATTCCCTGCAGCGGGGTAACAATGAGCAGTTCTTC. Translating gives CATSRDSLQRGNNEQFF.

V and J are TRBV7-9 and TRBJ1-2; a possible D gene is TRBD1 (5 bases). The CDR3 runs 15 residues. With 4 bases removed from V and 5 bases from J, the gap between germline ends came to 17 bases. The V gene's germline CDR1 is SEHNR and CDR2 FQNEAQ (reference sequence). CDR3 DNA: TGTGCCAGCAGCTCGCGGGACCTACGGTGGTATGGCTACACCTTC. This codes for CASSSRDLRWYGYTF.

The V gene is TRBV5-1, the J gene TRBJ1-2, with TRBD1 as a possible D gene (6 bases). Looked up from germline, CDR1 is SGHRS and CDR2 is YFSETQ. The CDR3 length is 17 residues. V was cut by 0 bases and J by 7 bases, with 22 bases left in between. CDR3 nucleotide sequence: TGCGCCAGCAGCTTGGGGGTCTCCAAGGACAGCACGAGTGGCTACACCTTC. Translating it yields CASSLGVSKDSTSGYTF. Looking up the rest from reference TRBV5-1 and TRBJ1-2 gives the full variable domain: KAGVTQTPRYLIKTRGQQVTLSCSPISGHRSVSWYQQTPGQGLQFLFEYFSETQRNKGNFPGRFSGRQFSNSRSEMNVSTLELGDSALYLCASSLGVSKDSTSGYTFGSGTRLTVV.

The gene calls are TRBV28 and TRBJ2-7; TRBD2 might be the D (6 bases). V was trimmed by 5 bases and J by 3 bases, leaving 26 bases between them. Germline loops: CDR1 MDHEN, CDR2 SYDVKM. This CDR3 comprises 18 residues. This chain's CDR3 is CASSPPFYMGGSFYEQYF. For the CDR3, the DNA is TGTGCCAGCAGTCCACCCTTCTATATGGGGGGTTCATTCTACGAGCAGTACTTC.

The rearrangement links TRBV20-1 to TRBJ2-3; TRBD1 aligns across 11 bases. The germline CDR1 and CDR2 sequences are DFQATT and SNEGSKA (reference sequence). This CDR3 spans 13 amino acids. Unmatched junction bases numbered 5, after V lost 6 bases and J lost 6 bases. The CDR3 sequence: CSAGGTGGDTQYF. The CDR3 DNA reads as TGCAGTGCCGGAGGGACAGGGGGGGATACGCAGTATTTT.

The chain is built from TRBV20-1 and TRBJ2-1, with 13 positions matching TRBD2. Trimming removed 0 bases from V and 4 bases from J; junction bases left unmatched: 3. Germline V gene lookup returns CDR1 DFQATT and CDR2 SNEGSKA (reference sequence). CDR3 size: 16 residues. Here the CDR3 reads CSARDRGLAGYNEQFF. The CDR3 nucleotides read TGCAGTGCTAGAGATAGGGGACTAGCGGGGTACAATGAGCAGTTCTTC.

The chain employs TRBV2 and TRBJ1-2; TRBD1 might be the D (5 bases). Germline V gene data show CDR1 as SNHLY and CDR2 as FYNNEI. The CDR3 totals 11 residues. Deletions cut 8 bases from V and 6 bases from J, with 10 bases between. The CDR3 here is CASVRVNGYTF. CDR3 bases: TGTGCCAGCGTCAGGGTTAATGGCTACACCTTC.

This chain connects TRBV29-1 to TRBJ2-7; TRBD2 agrees at 7 bases. The CDR3 has 13 residues. V lost 6 bases, J lost 3 bases, and 8 bases stayed unmatched. CDR1 is SQVTM and CDR2 is ANQGSEA in the germline V gene. CDR3 sequence (DNA): TGCAGCGTGGGGGGGGTGGGGTTCTACGAGCAGTACTTC. This gives the protein CSVGGVGFYEQYF.

This clonotype occurred many times. The DNA of the CDR3 is TGTGCCAGCAGTCAGGGTTCTAACTATGGCTACACCTTC. It specifies CASSQGSNYGYTF. This chain uses TRBV3-1 with TRBJ1-2; TRBD1 is a possible D gene (5 bases). Germline assignment: CDR1 LGHDT and CDR2 YNNKEL (reference sequence). Trimming stripped 6 bases from V and 0 bases from J, with 8 bases between. CDR3 size: 13 residues.

This clonotype has a count of ten or more. The chain's CDR3 is CASSLATGAYEQYF. In DNA form, the CDR3 reads TGCGCCAGCAGCTTGGCGACAGGGGCCTACGAGCAGTACTTC. The V and J genes are TRBV5-1 and TRBJ2-7; 8 bases are a match to TRBD1. Germline assignment: CDR1 SGHRS and CDR2 YFSETQ. The length of the CDR3 is 14 residues. With V trimmed by 0 bases and J by 2 bases, 1 base remained unmatched.

The rearrangement joins TRBV6-6 to TRBJ2-3; D remains unclear. Trimming cost V 0 bases and J 8 bases, with 12 bases left between them. This CDR3 is 14 amino acids long. The germline V gene has CDR1 MNHNY and CDR2 SVGAGI (reference sequence). As DNA, the CDR3 is TGTGCCAGCAGTTACTCGAACGTGGGCAGTACGCAGTATTTT. Translated: CASSYSNVGSTQYF.

This chain joins TRBV4-1 and TRBJ1-5; 8 nucleotides match TRBD1. With V trimmed by 1 base and J by 7 bases, 6 bases remained unmatched. CDR1 is MGHRA, CDR2 YSYEKL, per germline. The CDR3 totals 15 residues. This chain's CDR3 is CASSQGDRGGQPQHF. The CDR3 DNA reads TGCGCCAGCAGCCAAGGAGACAGGGGCGGCCAGCCCCAGCATTTT.

The V gene is TRBV7-3, the J gene TRBJ2-1; TRBD2 is a possible D gene (5 bases). The CDR3 is 14 amino acids. In germline, CDR1 is SGHTA, CDR2 FQGTGA. V was pared by 1 base and J by 7 bases, with 11 bases between. DNA of the CDR3: TGTGCCAGCAGCTTAAGAGGGTTAGGGAATGAGCAGTTCTTC. Translated, it gives CASSLRGLGNEQFF. The full variable domain, rest sourced from reference TRBV7-3 and TRBJ2-1, is GAGVSQTPSNKVTEKGKYVELRCDPISGHTALYWYRQSLGQGPEFLIYFQGTGAADDSGLPNDRFFAVRPEGSVSTLKIQRTERGDSAVYLCASSLRGLGNEQFFGPGTRLTVL.